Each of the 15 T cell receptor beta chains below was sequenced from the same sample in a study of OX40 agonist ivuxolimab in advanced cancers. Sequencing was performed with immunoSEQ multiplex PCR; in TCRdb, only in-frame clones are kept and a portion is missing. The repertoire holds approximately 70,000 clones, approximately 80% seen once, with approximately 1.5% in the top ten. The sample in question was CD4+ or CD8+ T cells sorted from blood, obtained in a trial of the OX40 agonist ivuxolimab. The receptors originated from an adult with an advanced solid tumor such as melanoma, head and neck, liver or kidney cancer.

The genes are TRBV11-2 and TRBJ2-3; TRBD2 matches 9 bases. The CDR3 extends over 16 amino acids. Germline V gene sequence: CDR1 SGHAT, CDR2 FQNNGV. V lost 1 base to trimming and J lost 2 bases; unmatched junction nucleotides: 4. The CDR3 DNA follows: TGTGCCAGCAGCTTAGGGACTAGCGTAAACACAGATACGCAGTATTTT. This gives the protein CASSLGTSVNTDTQYF.

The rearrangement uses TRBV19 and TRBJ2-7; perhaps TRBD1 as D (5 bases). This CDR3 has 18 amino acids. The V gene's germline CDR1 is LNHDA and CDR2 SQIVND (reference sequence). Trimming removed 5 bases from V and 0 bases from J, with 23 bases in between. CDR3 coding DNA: TGTGCCAGTAGTTCACACAGGACCCAATTTACCTACTCCTACGAGCAGTACTTC. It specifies CASSSHRTQFTYSYEQYF.

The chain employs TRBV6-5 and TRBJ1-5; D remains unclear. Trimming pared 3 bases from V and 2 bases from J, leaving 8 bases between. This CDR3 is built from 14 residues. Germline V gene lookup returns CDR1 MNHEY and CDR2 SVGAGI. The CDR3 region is CASSYHSGNQPQHF. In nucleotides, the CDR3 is TGTGCCAGCAGTTATCACTCGGGCAATCAGCCCCAGCATTTT.

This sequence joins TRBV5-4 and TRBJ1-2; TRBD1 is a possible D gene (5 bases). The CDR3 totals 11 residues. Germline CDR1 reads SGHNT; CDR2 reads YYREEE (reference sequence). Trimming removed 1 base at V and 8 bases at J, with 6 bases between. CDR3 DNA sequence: TGTGCCAGCAGCTTGAGGGGCGGCTACACCTTC. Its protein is CASSLRGGYTF.

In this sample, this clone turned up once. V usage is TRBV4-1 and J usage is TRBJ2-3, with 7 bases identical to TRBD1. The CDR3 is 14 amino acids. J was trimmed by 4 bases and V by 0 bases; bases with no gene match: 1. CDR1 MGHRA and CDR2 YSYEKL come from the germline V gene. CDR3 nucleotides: TGCGCCAGCAGCCAAGACACAGGGGCAGATACGCAGTATTTT. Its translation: CASSQDTGADTQYF.

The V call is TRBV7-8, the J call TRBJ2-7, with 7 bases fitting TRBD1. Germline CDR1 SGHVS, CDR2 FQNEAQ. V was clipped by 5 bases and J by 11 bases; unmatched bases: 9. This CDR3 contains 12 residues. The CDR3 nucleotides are TGTGCCAGCAGCCAGACAGGGACGAAGGAGTACTTC. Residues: CASSQTGTKEYF.

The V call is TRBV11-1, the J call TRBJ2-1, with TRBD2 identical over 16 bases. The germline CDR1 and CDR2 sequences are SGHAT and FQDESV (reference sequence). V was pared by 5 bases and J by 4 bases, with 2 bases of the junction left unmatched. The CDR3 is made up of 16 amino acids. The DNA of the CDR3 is TGTGCCAGCAGCCCGGGACTAGCGGGGGGGTACAATGAGCAGTTCTTC. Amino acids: CASSPGLAGGYNEQFF.

CDR3 loop: CAYISGGAGTDTQYF. CDR3 bases: TGTGCCTACATTAGCGGGGGGGCCGGTACAGATACGCAGTATTTT. The chain recombines TRBV30 with TRBJ2-3, with TRBD2 matching over 11 bases. Germline CDR1 reads GTSNPN; CDR2 reads SVGIG (reference sequence). The length of the CDR3 is 15 residues. J gave up 3 bases and V 7 bases, and 9 bases lay outside the gene matches.

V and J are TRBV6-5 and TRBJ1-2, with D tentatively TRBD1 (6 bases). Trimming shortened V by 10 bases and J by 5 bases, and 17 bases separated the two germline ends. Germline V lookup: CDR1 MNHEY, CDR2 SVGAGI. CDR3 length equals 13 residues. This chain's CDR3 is CAIAQGFTYGYTF. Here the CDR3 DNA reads TGTGCCATCGCGCAGGGGTTTACTTATGGCTACACCTTC.

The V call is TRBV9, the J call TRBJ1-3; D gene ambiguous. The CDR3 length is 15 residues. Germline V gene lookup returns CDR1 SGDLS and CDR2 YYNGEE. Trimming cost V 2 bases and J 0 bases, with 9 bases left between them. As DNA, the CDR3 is TGTGCCAGCAGCGTGGGATCGAGCTCTGGAAACACCATATATTTT. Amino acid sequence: CASSVGSSSGNTIYF.

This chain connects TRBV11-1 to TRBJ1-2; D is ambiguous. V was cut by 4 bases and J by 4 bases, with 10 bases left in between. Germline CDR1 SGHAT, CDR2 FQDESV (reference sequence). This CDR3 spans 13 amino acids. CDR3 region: CASSSPPSYGYTF. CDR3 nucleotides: TGTGCCAGCAGCTCCCCCCCTAGCTATGGCTACACCTTC. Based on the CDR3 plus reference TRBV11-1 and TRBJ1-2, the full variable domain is EAEVAQSPRYKITEKSQAVAFWCDPISGHATLYWYRQILGQGPELLVQFQDESVVDDSQLPKDRFSAERLKGVDSTLKIQPAELGDSAMYLCASSSPPSYGYTFGSGTRLTVV.

CDR3 protein: CASSPGATNEKLFF. The CDR3 region has the DNA TGTGCCAGCTCACCGGGGGCAACTAATGAAAAACTGTTTTTT. The gene calls are TRBV18 and TRBJ1-4, with D maybe TRBD1 (5 bases). The germline CDR1 and CDR2 sequences are KGHSH and LQKENI. The CDR3 consists of 14 residues. V dropped 3 bases and J dropped 0 bases, with 5 bases sitting between them. Together with reference TRBV18 and TRBJ1-4, the CDR3 gives the full variable domain: NAGVMQNPRHLVRRRGQEARLRCSPMKGHSHVYWYRQLPEEGLKFMVYLQKENIIDESGMPKERFSAEFPKEGPSILRIQQVVRGDSAAYFCASSPGATNEKLFFGSGTQLSVL.

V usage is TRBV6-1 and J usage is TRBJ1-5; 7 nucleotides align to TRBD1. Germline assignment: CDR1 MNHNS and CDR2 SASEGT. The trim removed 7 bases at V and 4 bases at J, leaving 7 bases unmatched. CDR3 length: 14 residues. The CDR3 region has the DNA TGTGCCAGCATGGTAGGGACAGCTAATCAGCCCCAGCATTTT. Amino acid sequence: CASMVGTANQPQHF.

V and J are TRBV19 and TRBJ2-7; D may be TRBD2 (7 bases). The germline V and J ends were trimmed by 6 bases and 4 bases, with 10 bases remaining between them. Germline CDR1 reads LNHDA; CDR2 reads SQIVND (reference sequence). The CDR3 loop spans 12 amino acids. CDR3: CASSGGQYEQYF. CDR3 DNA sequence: TGTGCCAGTAGCGGGGGGCAATACGAGCAGTACTTC.

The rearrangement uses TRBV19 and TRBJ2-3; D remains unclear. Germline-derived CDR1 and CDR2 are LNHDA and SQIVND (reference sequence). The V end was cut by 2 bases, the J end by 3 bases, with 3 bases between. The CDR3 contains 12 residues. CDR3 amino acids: CASSIRTDTQYF. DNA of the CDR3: TGTGCCAGTAGTATAAGGACAGATACGCAGTATTTT.